The rows below give T cell receptor beta chains drawn from one sample of a study of Graves' ophthalmopathy and Graves' hyperthyroidism. TCRdb redid the calling of the multiplex PCR reads with MiXCR, one entry per CDR3 protein. The sample has about 590,000 distinct CDR3 sequences; under 40% are singletons. Input material: peripheral blood or thyroid tissue (not recorded which). Receptors originate from an adult man with Graves' hyperthyroidism. The CDR3 runs from the conserved cysteine through the conserved F or W. The D gene is left open where the match is weak. Expanded clones are given a class, and other clones once, few, many or no size at all.

clone size	V gene	D gene	J gene	CDR3 protein	CDR3 DNA
-	TRBV20-1	-	TRBJ1-2	CSATGTGNYGYTF	TGCAGTGCAACGGGGACCGGGAACTATGGCTACACCTTC
-	TRBV7-9	TRBD1	TRBJ2-7	CASSLGQTAEQYF	TGTGCCAGCAGCCTGGGACAGACCGCCGAGCAGTACTTC
many	TRBV3-1	-	TRBJ1-5	CASSQGLAQPQHF	TGTGCCAGCAGCCAAGGTTTGGCTCAGCCCCAGCATTTT
-	TRBV25-1	TRBD2	TRBJ2-7	CASTSGAGKNEQYF	TGTGCCAGCACTAGCGGGGCCGGGAAGAACGAGCAGTACTTC
-	TRBV20-1	-	TRBJ1-1	CSARPRAGGAFF	TGCAGTGCTAGACCCCGGGCGGGAGGGGCTTTCTTT
many	TRBV20-1	-	TRBJ1-1	CSASTSANTEAFF	TGCAGTGCCTCGACCTCAGCGAACACTGAAGCTTTCTTT
-	TRBV5-8	-	TRBJ1-6	CASSLGGVDNSPLHF	TGTGCCAGCAGCTTGGGGGGCGTTGATAATTCACCCCTCCACTTT
many	TRBV5-1	TRBD2	TRBJ2-7	CASSYKPGLIYEQYF	TGCGCCAGCAGCTACAAACCGGGACTAATCTACGAGCAGTACTTC
-	TRBV7-9	-	TRBJ2-3	CASSQEEKGGTDTQYF	TGTGCCAGCAGCCAAGAGGAGAAAGGGGGCACAGATACGCAGTATTTT
-	TRBV5-1	-	TRBJ1-5	CASSLDPMGLGQPQHF	TGCGCCAGCAGCTTGGACCCCATGGGGTTAGGTCAGCCCCAGCATTTT
many	TRBV2	-	TRBJ2-5	CASSEFTGPQETQYF	TGTGCCAGCAGTGAATTTACGGGGCCTCAAGAGACCCAGTACTTC
-	TRBV19	-	TRBJ1-2	CASSIDGTLHQGYTF	TGTGCCAGTAGTATAGACGGCACGCTTCATCAAGGCTACACCTTC
-	TRBV7-8	-	TRBJ2-7	CASSSTGPSYNEQYF	TGTGCCAGCAGCTCGACTGGGCCCTCCTACAATGAGCAGTACTTC
-	TRBV27	TRBD1	TRBJ1-2	CASGRTGGNGYTF	TGTGCCAGCGGCCGCACAGGGGGGAATGGCTACACCTTC
-	TRBV7-6	-	TRBJ2-5	CASSFRPGQIQETQYF	TGTGCCAGCAGCTTCAGGCCTGGACAGATCCAAGAGACCCAGTACTTC
many	TRBV29-1	TRBD2	TRBJ2-3	CSVGASGFTDTQYF	TGCAGCGTTGGGGCTAGCGGGTTCACAGATACGCAGTATTTT
once	TRBV7-9	-	TRBJ1-6	CASSLLVGILNSPLHF	TGTGCCAGCAGTCTACTGGTAGGGATACTCAATTCACCCCTCCACTTT
-	TRBV7-2	TRBD1	TRBJ1-4	CASSLATGGHDEKLFF	TGTGCCAGCAGCTTAGCGACAGGGGGCCACGATGAAAAACTGTTTTTT
once	TRBV7-2	TRBD2	TRBJ2-1	CASWTSGSQEQFF	TGTGCCAGCTGGACTAGCGGGAGCCAGGAGCAGTTCTTC
few	TRBV6-2/TRBV6-3	-	TRBJ1-1	CASSSIEGRVVNTEAFF	TGTGCCAGCAGTTCCATCGAGGGGCGAGTGGTGAACACTGAAGCTTTCTTT
many	TRBV7-2	TRBD1	TRBJ2-7	CASNTGGAGAYEQYF	TGTGCCAGCAATACAGGGGGCGCTGGCGCCTACGAGCAGTACTTC
many	TRBV7-9	-	TRBJ1-5	CASSLGDQPQHF	TGTGCCAGCAGCTTAGGCGATCAGCCCCAGCATTTT
-	TRBV29-1	-	TRBJ2-3	CSATTVVPTPNTDTQYF	TGCAGCGCCACAACCGTAGTCCCGACACCGAATACAGATACGCAGTATTTT
few	TRBV7-9	-	TRBJ1-1	CASSLGLGTSNTEAFF	TGTGCCAGCAGCTTAGGCCTAGGGACATCGAACACTGAAGCTTTCTTT
many	TRBV29-1	-	TRBJ2-2	CSVYGGAGELFF	TGCAGCGTGTACGGAGGAGCCGGGGAGCTGTTTTTT
-	TRBV7-2	-	TRBJ1-4	CASSSTGPFYEKLFF	TGTGCCAGCAGCTCTACAGGGCCCTTCTATGAAAAACTGTTTTTT
many	TRBV14	-	TRBJ2-7	CASSNFNEQYF	TGTGCCAGCAGCAATTTCAACGAGCAGTACTTC
few	TRBV6-6	-	TRBJ1-5	CASSLLRGGQFNQPQHF	TGTGCCAGCAGTTTATTAAGAGGTGGACAGTTCAATCAGCCCCAGCATTTT
-	TRBV3-1	-	TRBJ1-2	CASSQEYRKGVLYGYTF	TGTGCCAGCAGCCAAGAATACCGAAAGGGAGTCCTCTATGGCTACACCTTC
many	TRBV5-1	-	TRBJ1-1	CASSFGHTSGNTEAFF	TGCGCCAGCAGCTTCGGACACACCTCGGGGAACACTGAAGCTTTCTTT
-	TRBV20-1	-	TRBJ1-5	CSASWQAPYEHF	TGCAGTGCTAGTTGGCAGGCGCCCTACGAGCATTTT
many	TRBV9	-	TRBJ2-2	CASSTQGNTGELFF	TGTGCCAGCAGCACGCAGGGGAACACCGGGGAGCTGTTTTTT
-	TRBV20-1	TRBD1	TRBJ1-2	CSFQGANYGYTF	TGCAGCTTCCAGGGGGCTAACTATGGCTACACCTTC
few	TRBV24-1	-	TRBJ2-1	CATSVSGAGEQFF	TGTGCCACCAGTGTGTCAGGGGCCGGTGAGCAGTTCTTC
-	TRBV10-3	TRBD1	TRBJ2-7	CASSRTGSRSSYEQYF	TGTGCCAGCAGCCGGACAGGTAGTAGAAGCTCCTACGAGCAGTACTTC
once	TRBV7-9	TRBD2	TRBJ2-5	CASSLSTGTSGGETQYF	TGTGCCAGCAGCCTAAGCACCGGGACTAGCGGGGGGGAGACCCAGTACTTC
few	TRBV24-1	-	TRBJ1-1	CASGIVQGPEAFF	TGTGCCAGTGGGATCGTGCAGGGACCTGAAGCTTTCTTT
few	TRBV7-8	-	TRBJ2-7	CASSREGNWYF	TGTGCCAGCAGCCGAGAGGGGAATTGGTACTTC
-	TRBV6-5	-	TRBJ2-2	CASSLQRMNTGELFF	TGTGCCAGCAGCCTACAGAGAATGAACACCGGGGAGCTGTTTTTT
many	TRBV12-3/TRBV12-4	-	TRBJ1-3	CASTTASGNTIYF	TGTGCCAGCACAACGGCCTCTGGAAACACCATATATTTT
many	TRBV6-5	-	TRBJ2-7	CASSRRDPYFKQYF	TGTGCCAGCAGTCGGCGGGACCCCTACTTCAAGCAGTACTTC
many	TRBV2	TRBD1	TRBJ2-7	CASSEGTGATISYEQYF	TGTGCCAGCAGTGAAGGGACAGGGGCCACAATTTCCTACGAGCAGTACTTC
-	TRBV20-1	TRBD1	TRBJ1-1	CSAQGDTEAFF	TGCAGTGCGCAGGGGGATACTGAAGCTTTCTTT
many	TRBV20-1	-	TRBJ1-5	CSARRPVGNQPQHF	TGCAGTGCTAGAAGGCCGGTCGGCAATCAGCCCCAGCATTTT
once	TRBV5-1	TRBD1	TRBJ1-5	CASSLPGGADQPQHF	TGCGCCAGCAGCTTGCCAGGGGGCGCGGATCAGCCCCAGCATTTT
many	TRBV24-1	-	TRBJ1-2	CATSDTDYGYTF	TGTGCCACCAGTGATACAGACTATGGCTACACCTTC
-	TRBV7-2	-	TRBJ2-7	CASSLRASVGHEQYF	TGTGCCAGCAGCTTACGGGCTAGCGTTGGGCATGAGCAGTACTTC
many	TRBV5-5	-	TRBJ2-6	CASSFGTAGANVLTF	TGTGCCAGCAGCTTCGGCACTGCTGGGGCCAACGTCCTGACTTTC
many	TRBV2	-	TRBJ1-1	CATLRESNTEAFF	TGTGCCACCCTCAGAGAATCGAACACTGAAGCTTTCTTT
-	TRBV29-1	-	TRBJ2-7	CSVLNAPEWGEQYF	TGCAGCGTCTTGAATGCCCCAGAATGGGGGGAGCAGTACTTC
-	TRBV11-1	TRBD1	TRBJ1-4	CASSLSAGGNEKLFF	TGTGCCAGCAGCTTATCGGCAGGGGGTAATGAAAAACTGTTTTTT
many	TRBV6-1	TRBD1	TRBJ1-6	CASSDLSGGQGSPLHF	TGTGCCAGCAGTGACCTGTCAGGGGGACAAGGGTCACCCCTCCACTTT
-	TRBV29-1	-	TRBJ2-5	CSATGFGETQYF	TGCAGCGCTACAGGGTTCGGTGAGACCCAGTACTTC
few	TRBV10-3	TRBD2	TRBJ2-7	CAIREEAGINYEQYF	TGTGCCATCAGGGAAGAAGCGGGAATCAACTACGAGCAGTACTTC
few	TRBV29-1	-	TRBJ2-1	CSVVEVGDNEQFF	TGCAGCGTTGTTGAGGTAGGCGACAATGAGCAGTTCTTC
-	TRBV20-1	TRBD1	TRBJ1-6	CSAITTGAAGGNSPLHF	TGCAGTGCTATTACGACAGGGGCCGCGGGAGGTAATTCACCCCTCCACTTT
many	TRBV10-3	-	TRBJ1-3	CAISVGQGSTGNTIYF	TGTGCCATCAGTGTGGGCCAGGGCTCCACTGGAAACACCATATATTTT